A single sample is the source of the 25 T cell receptor beta chains below, sequenced in a study of molecular identifiers for immune sequencing clone quantification. TCRdb used MiXCR to reprocess the PCR reads, holding one entry per CDR3 protein. Here the sample spans some 65,000 distinct CDR3 sequences, approximately 17% being singletons. The sample comprised naive CD8+ T cells from blood, with Jurkat cell RNA spiked in. The subset was: FACS-sorted CD8+CD4-CCR7+CD45RA+ naive T cells. These receptors were collected from a human donor in good health. Some libraries in this study had Jurkat cell RNA spiked in.

The sample holds a few counts of this clonotype. A read error may be the cause here, since a much bigger clone is one base away. V usage is TRBV27 and J usage is TRBJ2-1; D could derive from TRBD1 or TRBD2 (6 bases each). Germline CDR1 reads MNHEY; CDR2 reads SMNVEV (reference sequence). The CDR3 is made up of 17 amino acids. The V gene lost 2 bases and the J gene lost 3 bases, with 17 bases spanning the gap. CDR3 in DNA: TGTGCCAGCAGTTTAAGGGGGGACGGAACTAACTACAATGAGCAGTTCTTC. It specifies CASSLRGDGTNYNEQFF.

This chain links TRBV12-5 with TRBJ1-5, with D possibly TRBD1 on 6 matching bases. Germline CDR1 reads LGHNT; CDR2 reads FRNRAP. V was shortened by 6 bases and J by 2 bases, with 14 bases between the two germline ends. This CDR3 contains 15 residues. The CDR3 spells CASGSSGARNQPQHF. Written as DNA, the CDR3 is TGTGCTAGTGGATCGTCAGGGGCCCGCAATCAGCCCCAGCATTTT. The whole variable domain, remainder taken from reference TRBV12-5 and TRBJ1-5, is DARVTQTPRHKVTEMGQEVTMRCQPILGHNTVFWYRQTMMQGLELLAYFRNRAPLDDSGMPKDRFSAEMPDATLATLKIQPSEPRDSAVYFCASGSSGARNQPQHFGDGTRLSIL.

In its sample, this clonotype was seen many times. The chain links TRBV20-1 to TRBJ2-4; D is perhaps TRBD2 (6 bases). The CDR3 sequence is 14 residues long. Trimming cost V 0 bases and J 5 bases, with 11 bases left between them. CDR1 is DFQATT, CDR2 SNEGSKA, per germline (reference sequence). The CDR3 sequence is CSARDREPENIQYF. CDR3 bases: TGCAGTGCTAGAGATCGGGAGCCCGAAAACATTCAGTACTTC.

This clonotype was seen repeatedly, ten times or more. The chain combines TRBV23-1 with TRBJ1-5; 9 nucleotides match TRBD1. TRBV23-1 is noted as an ORF with a role that remains uncertain. After removal of 4 bases from V and 7 bases from J, the junction contained 11 bases not matched to a gene. The CDR3 totals 16 residues. The CDR3 DNA is TGCGCCAGCAGTCGTTACCACAGGGGGCTTTGCCAGCCCCAGCATTTT. Translated: CASSRYHRGLCQPQHF.

This clonotype was recorded many times. V usage is TRBV5-4 and J usage is TRBJ2-7; 8 positions agree with TRBD2. V was pared by 4 bases and J by 4 bases, with 10 bases of the junction left unmatched. Per the germline V gene, CDR1 is SGHNT and CDR2 is YYREEE (reference sequence). CDR3 size: 15 residues. CDR3: CASSGASGSTYEQYF. CDR3 sequence (DNA): TGTGCCAGCAGCGGGGCCAGCGGGAGTACTTACGAGCAGTACTTC. The full variable domain, its missing parts supplied by reference TRBV5-4 and TRBJ2-7, is ETGVTQSPTHLIKTRGQQVTLRCSSQSGHNTVSWYQQALGQGPQFIFQYYREEENGRGNFPPRFSGLQFPNYSSELNVNALELDDSALYLCASSGASGSTYEQYFGPGTRLTVT.

Many counts were recorded for this clonotype. The rearrangement links TRBV19 to TRBJ1-2, with a tentative D call TRBD1 (5 bases). V shed 8 bases and J shed 2 bases, with 24 bases lying between them. This CDR3 has 17 amino acids. Germline CDR1 and CDR2: LNHDA and SQIVND (reference sequence). CDR3 sequence: CASLGATDNFPNYGYTF. CDR3 coding DNA: TGTGCCAGTCTTGGGGCGACGGATAACTTTCCGAACTATGGCTACACCTTC.

The chain has TRBV11-2 and TRBJ2-5; D may be TRBD1 (5 bases). The V gene's germline CDR1 is SGHAT and CDR2 FQNNGV. V lost 1 base and J lost 4, with 19 bases in between. CDR3 length: 17 amino acids. The CDR3 loop reads CASSLVAWGDSLETQYF. The DNA for the CDR3 is TGTGCCAGCAGCTTAGTCGCTTGGGGTGACAGCCTAGAGACCCAGTACTTC.

This clonotype was counted many times. The chain recombines TRBV7-8 with TRBJ2-7; D may be TRBD1 (5 bases). V lost 3 bases to trimming and J lost 7 bases, with 16 bases between them. CDR1 SGHVS and CDR2 FQNEAQ come from the germline V gene. This CDR3 has 14 amino acids. The CDR3 DNA sequence: TGTGCCAGCAGCTTGGGGCCAGGCACTTGGGAGCAGTACTTC. Amino acid sequence: CASSLGPGTWEQYF.

This clonotype was detected many times. V gene TRBV4-1 combines with J gene TRBJ1-6; no firm D call. This CDR3 is built from 16 residues. Germline V CDR1 and CDR2: MGHRA, YSYEKL. Trimming shortened V by 1 base and J by 4 bases, and 11 bases separated the two germline ends. The CDR3 region is CASSQASPAYNSPLHF. The CDR3 nucleotides are TGCGCCAGCAGCCAAGCTTCCCCCGCTTATAATTCACCCCTCCACTTT.

This clonotype was counted at least ten times. The V call is TRBV20-1, the J call TRBJ2-1, with D uncertain. The CDR3 totals 15 residues. Germline V lookup: CDR1 DFQATT, CDR2 SNEGSKA (reference sequence). V lost 2 bases to trimming and J lost 4 bases, with 15 bases between them. The CDR3 nucleotides read TGCAGTGCTAGAAACGCCCTTCCCATGTACAATGAGCAGTTCTTC. This codes for CSARNALPMYNEQFF.

This clonotype was counted at least ten times. This chain connects TRBV9 to TRBJ1-1; tentative D call: TRBD1 (6 bases). V was trimmed by 0 bases and J by 6 bases, leaving 9 bases between them. Germline lookup yields CDR1 SGDLS and CDR2 YYNGEE. The CDR3 consists of 13 residues. The CDR3 bases are TGTGCCAGCAGCGTAGCGGGGGGCTCTGAAGCTTTCTTT. This gives the protein CASSVAGGSEAFF.

The J gene is TRBJ2-7, the V gene TRBV7-3; no definite D call. V was pared by 1 base and J by 4 bases, with 5 bases between. Germline V gene sequence: CDR1 SGHTA, CDR2 FQGTGA. This CDR3 comprises 12 residues. CDR3 sequence (DNA): TGTGCCAGCAGCTTAAAGATGTACGAGCAGTACTTC. It encodes CASSLKMYEQYF.

Details on this clonotype: A clone one base away is much larger, so this may be a read error. The rearrangement uses TRBV12-3 or TRBV12-4 and TRBJ2-7; D not resolved. This CDR3 comprises 14 residues. Deletions cut 7 bases from V and 0 bases from J, with 13 bases between. Here the CDR3 reads CASNLKLYSYEQYF. CDR3 sequence (DNA): TGTGCCAGCAACCTGAAACTCTACTCCTACGAGCAGTACTTC.

This clonotype was seen more than once but under ten times. The chain joins TRBV28 to TRBJ2-7, with D possibly TRBD1 on 6 matching bases. Looked up from germline, CDR1 is MDHEN and CDR2 is SYDVKM. V was shortened by 6 bases and J by 0 bases, with 12 bases between the two germline ends. CDR3 length: 14 amino acids. CDR3 in amino acids: CASRWTASSYEQYF. CDR3 bases: TGTGCCAGCAGGTGGACAGCAAGCTCCTACGAGCAGTACTTC.

Remarks on this clonotype: It is likely a read error, because the conserved phenylalanine at the end of the CDR3 is missing. Because the CDR3's place on the DNA is in doubt, the DNA is left out and the CDR3 is given as listed by TCRdb. The chain links TRBV4-1 to TRBJ2-1; the table's D call, TRBD2, has no DNA check behind it. The CDR3 has 15 residues if both end residues are counted. The germline CDR1 and CDR2 sequences are MGHRA and YSYEKL. CDR3 sequence: CASSQDLGGGNEQSI.

In this sample, this clonotype turned up many times. CDR3 protein: CAWSAGTGRQPQHF. The CDR3 bases are TGTGCCTGGAGTGCCGGGACAGGGAGGCAGCCCCAGCATTTT. This sequence joins TRBV30 and TRBJ1-5, with TRBD1 matching over 9 bases. V dropped 1 base and J dropped 7; count of bases not matched to a gene: 5. This CDR3 contains 14 residues. Germline-derived CDR1 and CDR2 are GTSNPN and SVGIG (reference sequence).

This clonotype has at least ten counts. V and J are TRBV6-6 and TRBJ1-5; D is perhaps TRBD1 (5 bases). This CDR3 contains 14 residues. Trimming pared 2 bases from V and 4 bases from J, leaving 9 bases between. Germline lookup yields CDR1 MNHNY and CDR2 SVGAGI (reference sequence). This CDR3 reads CASSYPGDNQPQHF. CDR3 nucleotide sequence: TGTGCCAGCAGTTACCCGGGGGATAATCAGCCCCAGCATTTT.

This clonotype has ten or more counts. This chain links TRBV7-6 with TRBJ2-3, with D possibly matching TRBD1 (6 bases). The germline V gene encodes CDR1 SGHVS and CDR2 FNYEAQ. V was pared by 4 bases and J by 3 bases, with 11 bases between. The CDR3 spans 14 residues. CDR3 sequence: CASSWQGLTDTQYF. The CDR3 region has the DNA TGTGCCAGCAGCTGGCAGGGGTTGACAGATACGCAGTATTTT. The full variable domain, rest sourced from reference TRBV7-6 and TRBJ2-3, is GAGVSQSPRYKVTKRGQDVALRCDPISGHVSLYWYRQALGQGPEFLTYFNYEAQQDKSGLPNDRFSAERPEGSISTLTIQRTEQRDSAMYRCASSWQGLTDTQYFGPGTRLTVL.

This clonotype showed up just a few times. The CDR3 bases are TGTGCCAGCAGCGACCGGACAGGGCTCTACGAGCAGTACTTC. It is translated as CASSDRTGLYEQYF. V usage is TRBV2 and J usage is TRBJ2-7, with TRBD1 matching 8 bases. Germline lookup yields CDR1 SNHLY and CDR2 FYNNEI. V lost 6 bases to trimming and J lost 3 bases; unmatched junction nucleotides: 7. The CDR3 runs to 14 residues.

In regard to this clonotype: This could be a read error, since a much larger clone is one nucleotide away. The chain uses TRBV27 and TRBJ1-3; 7 bases map to TRBD1. Per the germline V gene, CDR1 is MNHEY and CDR2 is SMNVEV (reference sequence). CDR3 size: 13 residues. The CDR3 region is CASRTGAGNAIYF. The CDR3 nucleotides read TGTGCCAGCAGAACAGGGGCTGGAAACGCCATATATTTT.

This clonotype was seen a handful of times. Possible read error: a much larger clone is one base away. This chain links TRBV7-2 with TRBJ2-1, with 11 positions matching TRBD2. Germline loops: CDR1 SGHTA, CDR2 FQGNSA. The CDR3 spans 16 residues. CDR3 region: CASSFGGLAVYSEQFF. CDR3 nucleotide sequence: TGTGCCAGCAGCTTCGGGGGACTAGCGGTTTACAGTGAGCAGTTCTTC.

This clonotype was detected ten times or more. J is TRBJ2-2 and V is TRBV25-1, with no clear D. This CDR3 is 13 amino acids long. The V gene's germline CDR1 is MGHDK and CDR2 SYGVNS. V was cut by 6 bases and J by 7 bases, with 12 bases left in between. The CDR3 reads CASSLPLIGELFF. CDR3 sequence (DNA): TGTGCCAGCAGCCTGCCGCTAATCGGGGAGCTGTTTTTT. The variable domain in full, with the rest retrieved from reference TRBV25-1 and TRBJ2-2, is EADIYQTPRYLVIGTGKKITLECSQTMGHDKMYWYQQDPGMELHLIHYSYGVNSTEKGDLSSESTVSRIRTEHFPLTLESARPSHTSQYLCASSLPLIGELFFGEGSRLTVL.

This clonotype appeared many times. CDR3 loop: CASSPKGRFVSTEAFF. CDR3 bases: TGTGCCAGCAGTCCTAAGGGGAGGTTCGTCAGCACTGAAGCTTTCTTT. V and J are TRBV27 and TRBJ1-1; TRBD1 is a possible D gene (5 bases). This CDR3 is 16 amino acids long. V was cut by 5 bases and J by 4 bases, with 20 bases left in between. CDR1 and CDR2 from the germline V gene are MNHEY and SMNVEV (reference sequence).

At least ten counts were recorded for this clonotype. This chain connects TRBV30 to TRBJ1-1; D gene uncertain. Between the trimmed V and J ends, which lost 4 bases and 2 bases, there was a span of 5 bases. Looked up from germline, CDR1 is GTSNPN and CDR2 is SVGIG (reference sequence). There are 11 residues in the CDR3. The CDR3, as DNA: TGTGCCTGGAAGGCTAACACTGAAGCTTTCTTT. Protein: CAWKANTEAFF.

Details on this clonotype: A junction end diverges from the germline sequence, so it may reflect a read error. The V and J genes are TRBV11-2 and TRBJ2-1; D gene ambiguous. This CDR3 spans 11 amino acids. The germline V gene encodes CDR1 SGHAT and CDR2 FQNNGV. This CDR3 reads CVSSLNNEQFF. The CDR3 bases are TGTGTCAGCAGCTTGAACAATGAGCAGTTCTTC.